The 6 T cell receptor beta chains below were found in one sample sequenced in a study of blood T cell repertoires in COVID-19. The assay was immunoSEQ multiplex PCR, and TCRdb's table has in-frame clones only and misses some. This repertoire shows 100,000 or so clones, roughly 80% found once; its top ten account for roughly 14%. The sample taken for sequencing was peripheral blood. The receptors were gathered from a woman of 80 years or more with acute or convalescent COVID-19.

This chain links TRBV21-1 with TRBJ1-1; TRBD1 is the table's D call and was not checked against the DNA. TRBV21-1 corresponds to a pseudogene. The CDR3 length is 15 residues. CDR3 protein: CASSKEQGADTEAFF. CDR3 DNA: TGTGCCAGCAGCAAAGAACAGGGGGCTGACACTGAAGCTTTCTTT.

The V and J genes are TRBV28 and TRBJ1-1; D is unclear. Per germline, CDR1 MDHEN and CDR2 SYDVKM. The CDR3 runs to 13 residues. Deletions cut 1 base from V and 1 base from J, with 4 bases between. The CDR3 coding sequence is TGTGCCAGCAGTTTATTTAAGAACACTGAAGCTTTCTTT. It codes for CASSLFKNTEAFF.

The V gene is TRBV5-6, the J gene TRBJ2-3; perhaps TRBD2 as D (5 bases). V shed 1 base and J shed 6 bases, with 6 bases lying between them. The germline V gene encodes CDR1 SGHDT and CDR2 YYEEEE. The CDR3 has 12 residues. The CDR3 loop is CASSLRGDTQYF. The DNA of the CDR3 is TGTGCCAGCAGCTTGAGAGGGGATACGCAGTATTTT.

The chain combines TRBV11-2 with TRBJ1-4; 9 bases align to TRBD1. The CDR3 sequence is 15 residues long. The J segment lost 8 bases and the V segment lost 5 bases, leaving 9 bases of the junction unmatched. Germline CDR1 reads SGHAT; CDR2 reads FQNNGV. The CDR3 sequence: CASSILTGGGEKLFF. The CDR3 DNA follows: TGTGCCAGCAGCATCCTGACAGGGGGTGGGGAAAAACTGTTTTTT.

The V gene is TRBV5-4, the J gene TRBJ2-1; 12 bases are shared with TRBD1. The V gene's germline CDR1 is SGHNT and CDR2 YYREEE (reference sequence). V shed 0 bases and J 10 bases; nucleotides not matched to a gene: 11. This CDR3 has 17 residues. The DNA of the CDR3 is TGTGCCAGCAGCTTGGGAGGACGGGGACAGGGGGCGCGAGAGCAGTTCTTC. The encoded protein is CASSLGGRGQGAREQFF.

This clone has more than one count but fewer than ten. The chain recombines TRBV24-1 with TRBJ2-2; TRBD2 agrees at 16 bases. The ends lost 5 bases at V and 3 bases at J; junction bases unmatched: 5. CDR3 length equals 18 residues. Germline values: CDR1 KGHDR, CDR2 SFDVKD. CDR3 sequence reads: CATSAGTSGRADTGELFF. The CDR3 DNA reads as TGTGCCACCAGTGCAGGGACTAGCGGGAGGGCCGACACCGGGGAGCTGTTTTTT.